The clone carrying this T cell receptor beta chain was counted a few times. This entry is derived from a study of blood T cell repertoires in COVID-19. Study context: Samples representing acute and convalescent COVID-19 were sourced from the United States, Italy and Spain. The cDNA or gDNA used as material had been derived from T cells, B-cell-depleted T cells, or PBMCs.

In the source study's methods: Researchers report that nucleated cell counts were estimated from reference gene primer amplification. Only in-frame clones appear in the TCRdb table, and some are missing; sequencing was by immunoSEQ multiplex PCR. That table gives V, J and clone size, and the DNA gave D and trimming. Here the sample spans about 210,000 clones, 70% to 90% being singletons. Sequenced material: peripheral blood. The sequence was collected from a human donor in a cohort sampled during active COVID-19.

The CDR3 nucleotides read TGTGCCAGCAGTAGACAGGGGGCGGGTCAGCCCCAGCATTTT. Protein: CASSRQGAGQPQHF. The rearrangement joins TRBV2 to TRBJ1-5, with 10 bases aligning to TRBD1. The CDR3 is made up of 14 amino acids. CDR1 and CDR2 (germline): SNHLY, FYNNEI. V dropped 5 bases and J dropped 6; count of bases not matched to a gene: 4.